These T cell receptor beta chains were read from a single sample in a study of T cell responses to AZD1222 COVID-19 vaccine. Some clones are missing from TCRdb's copy, which holds only in-frame ones; the method was immunoSEQ multiplex PCR. The sample records roughly 150,000 clones, 91% being singletons. Sequencing was performed on peripheral blood, taken 28 days after the second AZD1222 dose. The receptor set was obtained from an adult who received the AZD1222 COVID-19 vaccine. Each CDR3 is given with its conserved first and last residue. The order of the fields is V gene, D gene, clone size, CDR3 length, J gene, CDR3 DNA, CDR3 protein. The D gene is left open where the match is weak. Size is stated for part of the rows, as once, few or many counts, or as a class when the clone is expanded.

V gene: TRBV19; D gene: .; clone size: .; CDR3 length: 14; J gene: TRBJ1-2; CDR3 DNA: TGTGCCAGTAGTACACTGACGGGCAACTATGGCTACACCTTC; CDR3 protein: CASSTLTGNYGYTF
V gene: TRBV2; D gene: .; clone size: .; CDR3 length: 14; J gene: TRBJ1-5; CDR3 DNA: TGTGCCAGCCTTGAGACAACGTCGGGACAGCCCCAGCATTTT; CDR3 protein: CASLETTSGQPQHF
V gene: TRBV25-1; D gene: .; clone size: .; CDR3 length: 12; J gene: TRBJ1-1; CDR3 DNA: TGTGCCAGCAGGGCCCCGAACACTGAAGCTTTCTTT; CDR3 protein: CASRAPNTEAFF
V gene: TRBV6-2/TRBV6-3; D gene: TRBD1; clone size: .; CDR3 length: 15; J gene: TRBJ1-2; CDR3 DNA: TGTGCCAGCAGTGCACGGACAGGCGGGGGTGATGGCTACACCTTC; CDR3 protein: CASSARTGGGDGYTF
V gene: TRBV5-6; D gene: .; clone size: .; CDR3 length: 18; J gene: TRBJ2-2; CDR3 DNA: TGTGCCAGCAGCTTGGGGATAGGGACGGACCGTAACACCGGGGAGCTGTTTTTT; CDR3 protein: CASSLGIGTDRNTGELFF
V gene: TRBV29-1; D gene: TRBD1; clone size: .; CDR3 length: 14; J gene: TRBJ1-1; CDR3 DNA: TGCAGCGTTAAAAGACAGGGGATGAACACTGAAGCTTTCTTT; CDR3 protein: CSVKRQGMNTEAFF
V gene: TRBV6-5; D gene: .; clone size: .; CDR3 length: 14; J gene: TRBJ1-6; CDR3 DNA: TGTGCCAGCAAAGAAGGCATTTGGAATTCACCCCTCCACTTT; CDR3 protein: CASKEGIWNSPLHF
V gene: TRBV6-1; D gene: .; clone size: once; CDR3 length: 13; J gene: TRBJ2-7; CDR3 DNA: TGTGCCAGCAGTGAAGGAGGGTCCTACGAGCAGTACTTC; CDR3 protein: CASSEGGSYEQYF
V gene: TRBV13; D gene: .; clone size: .; CDR3 length: 15; J gene: TRBJ1-2; CDR3 DNA: TGTGCCACCATGGAAATGGGGCGGATCAACTATGGCTACACCTTC; CDR3 protein: CATMEMGRINYGYTF
V gene: TRBV18; D gene: TRBD1; clone size: .; CDR3 length: 16; J gene: TRBJ1-3; CDR3 DNA: TGTGCCAGCTCACCAAGGACAGGGACCTCTGGAAACACCATATATTTT; CDR3 protein: CASSPRTGTSGNTIYF
V gene: TRBV18; D gene: TRBD2; clone size: .; CDR3 length: 15; J gene: TRBJ2-1; CDR3 DNA: TGTGCCAGCTCACCACCCCTAGCGGGAGGGCCTGAGCAGTTCTTC; CDR3 protein: CASSPPLAGGPEQFF
V gene: TRBV19; D gene: TRBD1; clone size: once; CDR3 length: 16; J gene: TRBJ1-5; CDR3 DNA: TGTGCCAGTACCATTCGACGGGGCAGGGGGAATCAGCCCCAGCATTTT; CDR3 protein: CASTIRRGRGNQPQHF
V gene: TRBV20-1; D gene: .; clone size: .; CDR3 length: 14; J gene: TRBJ2-3; CDR3 DNA: TGCAGTGCTAGTGGGTTACCAAGCACAGATACGCAGTATTTT; CDR3 protein: CSASGLPSTDTQYF
V gene: TRBV4-1; D gene: .; clone size: .; CDR3 length: 16; J gene: TRBJ2-2; CDR3 DNA: TGCGCCAGCAGCCATCCTGCCGGTCCCATCCCCGGGGAGCTGTTTTTT; CDR3 protein: CASSHPAGPIPGELFF
V gene: TRBV5-1; D gene: TRBD2; clone size: .; CDR3 length: 16; J gene: TRBJ2-5; CDR3 DNA: TGCGCCAGCAGCTTGGGCCTAGCGGGGTTCCAAGAGACCCAGTACTTC; CDR3 protein: CASSLGLAGFQETQYF
V gene: TRBV30; D gene: .; clone size: .; CDR3 length: 13; J gene: TRBJ2-3; CDR3 DNA: TGTGCCTGGAGTTATAGAGCCACAGATACGCAGTATTTT; CDR3 protein: CAWSYRATDTQYF
V gene: TRBV12-5; D gene: .; clone size: many; CDR3 length: 13; J gene: TRBJ1-2; CDR3 DNA: TGTGCTAGTGGTTTCGAGCCCCCCTATGGCTACACCTTC; CDR3 protein: CASGFEPPYGYTF
V gene: TRBV7-9; D gene: .; clone size: .; CDR3 length: 14; J gene: TRBJ2-7; CDR3 DNA: TGTGCCAGCAGCCCCACTACCCCGCCCTACGAGCAGTACTTC; CDR3 protein: CASSPTTPPYEQYF
V gene: TRBV5-4; D gene: .; clone size: .; CDR3 length: 16; J gene: TRBJ1-1; CDR3 DNA: TGTGCCAGCAGCTCCACTGCTGCGGATGAGGACACTGAAGCTTTCTTT; CDR3 protein: CASSSTAADEDTEAFF
V gene: TRBV5-6; D gene: TRBD1; clone size: .; CDR3 length: 15; J gene: TRBJ1-4; CDR3 DNA: TGTGCCAGCGGACGGGACAGTAGGCCCCATGAAAAACTGTTTTTT; CDR3 protein: CASGRDSRPHEKLFF
V gene: TRBV20-1; D gene: .; clone size: .; CDR3 length: 10; J gene: TRBJ1-2; CDR3 DNA: TGCGTAGGGGCGGGCTATGGCTACACCTTC; CDR3 protein: CVGAGYGYTF
V gene: TRBV4-3; D gene: .; clone size: .; CDR3 length: 13; J gene: TRBJ1-2; CDR3 DNA: TGCGCCAGCAGCCAAGGGGATGTGTCCGGCTACACCTTC; CDR3 protein: CASSQGDVSGYTF
V gene: TRBV6-1; D gene: .; clone size: .; CDR3 length: 12; J gene: TRBJ1-2; CDR3 DNA: TGTGCCAGCAGTGAGGGGTTTTATGGCTACACCTTC; CDR3 protein: CASSEGFYGYTF
V gene: TRBV20-1; D gene: .; clone size: .; CDR3 length: 12; J gene: TRBJ1-1; CDR3 DNA: TGCAGTGCTAGTTCAGGTAACACTGAAGCTTTCTTT; CDR3 protein: CSASSGNTEAFF
V gene: TRBV6-4; D gene: TRBD2; clone size: .; CDR3 length: 14; J gene: TRBJ2-1; CDR3 DNA: TGTGCCAGCAGTGCCCTAGGACTAGCCGGTGAGCAGTTCTTC; CDR3 protein: CASSALGLAGEQFF
V gene: TRBV11-3; D gene: .; clone size: .; CDR3 length: 16; J gene: TRBJ1-6; CDR3 DNA: TGTGCCAGCAGCTTAGATCAGCCCATTTATAATTCACCCCTCCACTTT; CDR3 protein: CASSLDQPIYNSPLHF
V gene: TRBV6-5; D gene: TRBD1; clone size: .; CDR3 length: 14; J gene: TRBJ1-6; CDR3 DNA: TGTGCCGGCTACAGGGGCTCCTATAATTCACCCCTCCACTTT; CDR3 protein: CAGYRGSYNSPLHF
V gene: TRBV30; D gene: TRBD2; clone size: few; CDR3 length: 11; J gene: TRBJ2-7; CDR3 DNA: TGTGCCTCTAAGCGGGAATACGAGCAGTACTTC; CDR3 protein: CASKREYEQYF
V gene: TRBV18; D gene: .; clone size: .; CDR3 length: 15; J gene: TRBJ1-5; CDR3 DNA: TGTGCCAGCTCCCAGGCGGGGGGGGGCAATCAGCCCCAGCATTTT; CDR3 protein: CASSQAGGGNQPQHF
V gene: TRBV10-3; D gene: .; clone size: .; CDR3 length: 13; J gene: TRBJ1-2; CDR3 DNA: TGTGCCATCAGTCGGGAGCGTAACTATGGCTACACCTTC; CDR3 protein: CAISRERNYGYTF
V gene: TRBV7-9; D gene: .; clone size: .; CDR3 length: 14; J gene: TRBJ1-5; CDR3 DNA: TGTGCCAGCAGCCCAGAGGGGGGAGGGCAGCCCCAGCATTTT; CDR3 protein: CASSPEGGGQPQHF
V gene: TRBV5-4; D gene: TRBD2; clone size: .; CDR3 length: 16; J gene: TRBJ2-3; CDR3 DNA: TGTGCCAGCAGCTTGGGACTAGCGGGGACATCAGATACGCAGTATTTT; CDR3 protein: CASSLGLAGTSDTQYF
V gene: TRBV6-2/TRBV6-3; D gene: TRBD2; clone size: .; CDR3 length: 16; J gene: TRBJ2-5; CDR3 DNA: TGTGCCAGCAGTAGGGGACTAGCGGGAGGGCAAGAGACCCAGTACTTC; CDR3 protein: CASSRGLAGGQETQYF
V gene: TRBV18; D gene: .; clone size: .; CDR3 length: 18; J gene: TRBJ2-7; CDR3 DNA: TGTGCCAGCTCACCACTGAGTCCCCGGGACGGAGCCCCCTACGAGCAGTACTTC; CDR3 protein: CASSPLSPRDGAPYEQYF
V gene: TRBV20-1; D gene: .; clone size: .; CDR3 length: 13; J gene: TRBJ2-5; CDR3 DNA: TGCAGTGCTAGTGCCTATCGGGGAGAGACCCAGTACTTC; CDR3 protein: CSASAYRGETQYF
V gene: TRBV6-5; D gene: .; clone size: .; CDR3 length: 13; J gene: TRBJ2-5; CDR3 DNA: TGTGCCAGCAGTCCCCCAGGGGAAGAGACCCAGTACTTC; CDR3 protein: CASSPPGEETQYF
V gene: TRBV2; D gene: .; clone size: once; CDR3 length: 12; J gene: TRBJ2-1; CDR3 DNA: TGTGCCAGCAGTGACGGGAACAATGAGCAGTTCTTC; CDR3 protein: CASSDGNNEQFF
V gene: TRBV5-1; D gene: .; clone size: .; CDR3 length: 14; J gene: TRBJ2-6; CDR3 DNA: TGCGCCAGCAGCCTCGGGAGCGGCGGCAACGTCCTGACTTTC; CDR3 protein: CASSLGSGGNVLTF
V gene: TRBV18; D gene: TRBD1; clone size: .; CDR3 length: 17; J gene: TRBJ1-1; CDR3 DNA: TGTGCCAGCTCACCATTTCTTGGGGACAGCATGAACACTGAAGCTTTCTTT; CDR3 protein: CASSPFLGDSMNTEAFF
V gene: TRBV3-1/TRBV3-2; D gene: TRBD1; clone size: .; CDR3 length: 15; J gene: TRBJ2-5; CDR3 DNA: TGTGCCAGCAGCCAAGGACTACAGGGGGCCGGGACCCAGTACTTC; CDR3 protein: CASSQGLQGAGTQYF
V gene: TRBV12-5; D gene: .; clone size: once; CDR3 length: 14; J gene: TRBJ1-6; CDR3 DNA: TGTGCTAGTGGGATGACAGGAATAAATTCACCCCTCCACTTT; CDR3 protein: CASGMTGINSPLHF